A selection of T cell receptor beta chains follows, all from one sample in a study of T cell responses to AZD1222 COVID-19 vaccine. TCRdb's copy holds only in-frame clones and misses some; the assay was immunoSEQ multiplex PCR. This table has fewer than 110,000 clones, roughly nine tenths appearing once. Sequencing used peripheral blood, obtained 28 days after the second AZD1222 dose. The receptor source for this set is an adult who received the AZD1222 COVID-19 vaccine. The CDR3 runs from the conserved cysteine through the conserved F or W. The D gene is left open where the match is weak. Only some rows state a clone size, as once, few, many or a class for expanded clones.

v_gene	j_gene	d_gene	abundance	CDR3nt	CDR3aa
TRBV4-1	TRBJ2-7	TRBD2	NA	TGCGCCAGCAGTCCTGCGGGGGGATCCTACGAGCAGTACTTC	CASSPAGGSYEQYF
TRBV5-8	TRBJ1-5	NA	NA	TGTGCCAGCAGCTCCGACAGATCTCAGCCCCAGCATTTT	CASSSDRSQPQHF
TRBV7-9	TRBJ1-5	NA	NA	TGTGCCAGCAGCGCGGACGGTTCCAATCAGCCCCAGCATTTT	CASSADGSNQPQHF
TRBV7-7	TRBJ2-5	NA	NA	TGTGCCAGCAGCTTAGGGGGGGCTGGAGAGACCCAGTACTTC	CASSLGGAGETQYF
TRBV15	TRBJ1-5	NA	NA	TGTGCCACCAGCCAAGGGGCGGGCTACAATCAGCCCCAGCATTTT	CATSQGAGYNQPQHF
TRBV5-6	TRBJ1-1	TRBD1	NA	TGTGCCAGCAGCCCGACGGGACAGGGCATCCCTGAAGCTTTCTTT	CASSPTGQGIPEAFF
TRBV7-6	TRBJ2-2	NA	NA	TGTGCCAGCAGCTTCTACGACGGGGACACCGGGGAGCTGTTTTTT	CASSFYDGDTGELFF
TRBV12-3/TRBV12-4	TRBJ1-3	NA	few	TGTGCCAGCAGCCCCTACAGGGGAAACACCATATATTTT	CASSPYRGNTIYF
TRBV7-9	TRBJ2-2	NA	NA	TGTGCCAGCAGCCCAGAGGGCACTTCGAGCACCGGGGAGCTGTTTTTT	CASSPEGTSSTGELFF
TRBV4-3	TRBJ2-1	NA	NA	TGCGCCAGCAGCCAAGTCAGCCGGGCGGATGAGCAGTTCTTC	CASSQVSRADEQFF
TRBV5-6	TRBJ2-5	TRBD2	NA	TGTGCCACCCGCCCTAGCGGGGCGCAAGAGACCCAGTACTTC	CATRPSGAQETQYF
TRBV19	TRBJ1-5	NA	NA	TGTGCCAGTAGTATTCTGTCGGGTTCGGGTCAGCCCCAGCATTTT	CASSILSGSGQPQHF
TRBV30	TRBJ2-7	TRBD1	NA	TGTGCCTTAGAGACAGGGGGGGGCGAGCAGTACTTC	CALETGGGEQYF
TRBV3-1/TRBV3-2	TRBJ1-5	TRBD1	NA	TGTGCCAGCAGCCAAGGGACAGGGGGTTATAGCAATCAGCCCCAGCATTTT	CASSQGTGGYSNQPQHF
TRBV18	TRBJ2-5	TRBD2	NA	TGTGCCAGCTCACCACCGAAACTAGCGGGGACTCTTGAGGGCCAGTACTTC	CASSPPKLAGTLEGQYF
TRBV5-1	TRBJ1-1	NA	NA	TGCGCCAGCAGCCAATCAATATCAGGCACTGAAGCTTTCTTT	CASSQSISGTEAFF
TRBV18	TRBJ1-2	TRBD1	NA	TGTGCCAGCTCACCCGGACAGGAGGGGAGCTACACCTTC	CASSPGQEGSYTF
TRBV15	TRBJ1-1	TRBD1	NA	TGTGCCACCAGCAGAGGGGACAGGGGGCTTGGCACTGAAGCTTTCTTT	CATSRGDRGLGTEAFF
TRBV7-5	TRBJ2-7	NA	few	TGTGCCAGAAGCGCGGGACAGGGGAGCTCCTACGAGCAGTACTTC	CARSAGQGSSYEQYF
TRBV18	TRBJ1-5	TRBD1	NA	TGTGCCAGCTCCAGCGAACAGGGGGGTGGACAGCCCCAGCATTTT	CASSSEQGGGQPQHF
TRBV2	TRBJ1-2	NA	NA	TGTGCCAGCATGCCGGACCTCTATGGCTACACCTTC	CASMPDLYGYTF
TRBV7-9	TRBJ1-5	TRBD1	NA	TGTGCCAGCAGCTCGGGACAGGGGTTCAATCAGCCCCAGCATTTT	CASSSGQGFNQPQHF
TRBV5-1	TRBJ1-2	NA	NA	TGCGCCAGCAAAGACGGGGACCTCCACTATGGCTACACCTTC	CASKDGDLHYGYTF
TRBV19	TRBJ2-1	NA	NA	TGTGCCAGTAGTACCATCGGGGCTCATGAGCAGTTCTTC	CASSTIGAHEQFF
TRBV4-3	TRBJ2-7	NA	NA	TGCGCCAGCAGCCAAGGTCATTCAGGGGTCTCCTACGAGCAGTACTTC	CASSQGHSGVSYEQYF
TRBV28	TRBJ1-2	TRBD1	once	TGTGCCAGCAGTGGAGGGACAGCGAGCTTGTGGTATGGCTACACCTTC	CASSGGTASLWYGYTF
TRBV7-9	TRBJ1-4	NA	NA	TGTGCCAGCAGCTTTGGGGTCTCAGGGGAAAAACTGTTTTTT	CASSFGVSGEKLFF
TRBV7-9	TRBJ2-3	NA	NA	TGTGCCAGCAGCTTAGGTCTATCCACAGATACGCAGTATTTT	CASSLGLSTDTQYF
TRBV19	TRBJ1-3	NA	NA	TGTGCCAGTAGTATCAGGGACGTTGGAAACACCATATATTTT	CASSIRDVGNTIYF
TRBV2	TRBJ1-6	NA	NA	TGTGCCAGCACGGGGGAACGCTCACCCCTCCACTTT	CASTGERSPLHF
TRBV27	TRBJ2-5	TRBD1	NA	TGTGCCAGCAGCACAGGGGGCAGGGAGACCCAGTACTTC	CASSTGGRETQYF
TRBV6-5	TRBJ1-2	NA	NA	TGTGCCAGCAGCCGTGACAGCAACTATGGCTACACCTTC	CASSRDSNYGYTF
TRBV10-1	TRBJ2-3	TRBD2	NA	TGCGCCAGCAGAGCGGGGGGCACAGATACGCAGTATTTT	CASRAGGTDTQYF
TRBV2	TRBJ1-2	TRBD1	once	TGTGCCAGCAGTGCAATCGACAGGGGCTATGGCTACACCTTC	CASSAIDRGYGYTF
TRBV9	TRBJ1-2	TRBD1	NA	TGTGCCAGCAGCCGAGACAGGGGAGAATGGTATGGCTACACCTTC	CASSRDRGEWYGYTF
TRBV28	TRBJ2-5	NA	NA	TGTGCCAGCAGTCTAGAGGCGACAGTGACCCAGTACTTC	CASSLEATVTQYF
TRBV7-2	TRBJ2-7	NA	NA	TGTGCCAGCAGCTACCAGGGGGGCGGGTACGAGCAGTACTTC	CASSYQGGGYEQYF
TRBV6-5	TRBJ2-1	NA	NA	TGTGCCAGCAGTCTTTTTTGGGGGATGGACAATGAGCAGTTCTTC	CASSLFWGMDNEQFF
TRBV19	TRBJ1-4	NA	NA	TGTGCCAGTAGTCAGGGTTCTAGGGAAAAACTGTTTTTT	CASSQGSREKLFF
TRBV5-1	TRBJ1-1	TRBD1	NA	TGCGCCAGCAGCGTGGGGACAGGGGTTCGGTACACTGAAGCTTTCTTT	CASSVGTGVRYTEAFF
TRBV28	TRBJ2-7	NA	once	TGTGCCAGCAGTGCCAACAGGGGGGGTGCCTACGAGCAGTACTTC	CASSANRGGAYEQYF
TRBV18	TRBJ1-3	NA	NA	TGTGCCAGCTCACCAAGGCAGGGCGGCGGTGGAAACACCATATATTTT	CASSPRQGGGGNTIYF
TRBV30	TRBJ2-5	NA	few	TGTGCCTGGAGTGTAACAGGGTCGGAGACCCAGTACTTC	CAWSVTGSETQYF
TRBV28	TRBJ1-2	NA	NA	TGTGCCAGCCAAGGCAGCCTCTATGGCTACACCTTC	CASQGSLYGYTF
TRBV30	TRBJ1-4	TRBD1	NA	TGTGCCTGGAGTTCAGGGGGGGATGAAAAACTGTTTTTT	CAWSSGGDEKLFF
TRBV30	TRBJ1-1	TRBD1	NA	TGTGCCTGGAGTGGACAGGGGAACACTGAAGCTTTCTTT	CAWSGQGNTEAFF
TRBV25-1	TRBJ2-3	TRBD1	NA	TGTGCCAGCAGTATACAGGGGGTAGTGGGCGATACGCAGTATTTT	CASSIQGVVGDTQYF
TRBV4-1	TRBJ2-7	TRBD2	NA	TGCGCCAGCAGCCAAGGCCTAGCGGAGATCTACGAGCAGTACTTC	CASSQGLAEIYEQYF
TRBV30	TRBJ1-4	NA	NA	TGTGCCTGGGGCCGTGATGAAAAACTGTTTTTT	CAWGRDEKLFF
TRBV7-2	TRBJ2-7	NA	NA	TGTGCCAGCAGCTTCGGACATAGCGCCTACGAGCAGTACTTC	CASSFGHSAYEQYF